One T cell receptor beta chain is described in this entry. Its specificity is unknown. The length of the CDR3 is 15 residues. The V gene end was trimmed by 7 bases and the J gene end by 6 bases; junction bases not matched to a gene: 10. Germline values: CDR1 MNHNS, CDR2 SASEGT. The data stem from a study of cytotoxic CD8 clonotypes in ibrutinib-treated CLL. Study-wide background: Among responders, some 25 were partial and 2 complete; after median around 68 months, around 15 stayed remitted and some 12 progressed. Study outcomes and limitations: Higher circulating CD8+ T-cell counts strongly accompanied higher baseline clonality, above age-matched healthy donors. Clonality went higher at ibrutinib response and then dropped back toward baseline at progression. Treatment saw public clonotypes, which were uncommon, either contract or stay stable.

Using immunoSEQ multiplex PCR, the repertoire was profiled, and TCRdb retains in-frame clones only, with some absent. The sample lists 25,000 to 30,000 clones; approximately 60% were seen once. The origin of this receptor is a human donor with chronic lymphocytic leukemia. The sample consisted of PBMCs, taken before ibrutinib treatment. The chain recombines TRBV6-1 with TRBJ2-2; 8 nucleotides match TRBD2. CDR3 in amino acids: CASNPGVAGPGELFF. The CDR3 DNA reads as TGTGCCAGCAACCCCGGGGTAGCGGGACCCGGGGAGCTGTTTTTT.